The 26 T cell receptor beta chains below were found in one sample sequenced in a study of T cell changes during pregnancy in multiple sclerosis. Generated by immunoSEQ multiplex PCR, the TCRdb table keeps only in-frame clones and is missing some. The sample has 40,000 to 50,000 clones, around 90% seen once; the top ten hold under 0.75%. This material consisted of CD4+ T cells from peripheral blood mononuclear cells, taken before pregnancy. The receptors stem from a female donor with multiple sclerosis, enrolled in a pregnancy study.

The gene calls are TRBV14 and TRBJ1-3; no reliable D call. The CDR3 spans 15 residues. Trimming shortened V by 1 base and J by 4 bases, and 11 bases separated the two germline ends. Germline V gene lookup returns CDR1 SGHDN and CDR2 FVKESK. The DNA of the CDR3 is TGTGCCAGCAGCCAAGGACTCATCAAAGGAAACACCATATATTTT. It is translated as CASSQGLIKGNTIYF.

The chain uses TRBV30 and TRBJ1-2; 7 nucleotides line up with TRBD1. This CDR3 contains 11 residues. CDR1 GTSNPN and CDR2 SVGIG come from the germline V gene (reference sequence). V was clipped by 8 bases and J by 6 bases; unmatched bases: 6. The CDR3 is CAGTVRDGYTF. The CDR3 DNA follows: TGTGCCGGGACAGTTCGGGATGGCTACACCTTC.

The gene calls are TRBV18 and TRBJ2-7, with 10 bases fitting TRBD1. Germline CDR1 and CDR2: KGHSH and LQKENI. The CDR3 is 16 amino acids. The V and J ends lost 3 bases and 3 bases, in that order; junction bases with no gene match: 8. CDR3 protein: CASSPGQGSVVYEQYF. In DNA, the CDR3 is TGTGCCAGCTCACCGGGACAGGGGTCGGTTGTCTACGAGCAGTACTTC.

V usage is TRBV7-3 and J usage is TRBJ1-5, with D unresolved. The V gene lost 5 bases and the J gene lost 0 bases, with 11 bases spanning the gap. The CDR3 sequence is 15 residues long. Germline CDR1 SGHTA, CDR2 FQGTGA. The CDR3 region has the DNA TGTGCCAGCAGCCCCCTCCAGAATAGCAATCAGCCCCAGCATTTT. It yields the protein CASSPLQNSNQPQHF. Using reference TRBV7-3 and TRBJ1-5 for the parts outside the CDR3, the full variable domain is GAGVSQTPSNKVTEKGKYVELRCDPISGHTALYWYRQSLGQGPEFLIYFQGTGAADDSGLPNDRFFAVRPEGSVSTLKIQRTERGDSAVYLCASSPLQNSNQPQHFGDGTRLSIL.

The CDR3 sequence: CASSPGRRTTDTQYF. CDR3 coding DNA: TGTGCCAGCTCACCGGGCAGGAGGACCACAGATACGCAGTATTTT. The chain has TRBV18 and TRBJ2-3; TRBD2 might be the D (5 bases). This CDR3 comprises 15 residues. V was shortened by 3 bases and J by 2 bases, with 12 bases between the two germline ends. CDR1 and CDR2 from the germline V gene are KGHSH and LQKENI.

The chain couples TRBV7-8 to TRBJ2-7; 8 positions agree with TRBD2. The CDR3 sequence is 15 residues long. V dropped 5 bases and J dropped 1; count of bases not matched to a gene: 7. Germline-derived CDR1 and CDR2 are SGHVS and FQNEAQ. This chain's CDR3 is CASSQREGLSYEQYF. CDR3 nucleotides: TGTGCCAGCAGCCAACGGGAGGGCCTATCCTACGAGCAGTACTTC.

Only one count was recorded for this clone. The chain combines TRBV28 with TRBJ2-1, with D unclear. CDR1 and CDR2 from the germline V gene are MDHEN and SYDVKM. The CDR3 contains 11 residues. The germline V and J ends were trimmed by 5 bases and 7 bases, with 6 bases remaining between them. CDR3: CASSLKNEQFF. The CDR3 DNA follows: TGTGCCAGCAGTCTAAAGAATGAGCAGTTCTTC.

The chain has TRBV18 and TRBJ1-5; the match to TRBD1 covers 7 bases. CDR1 and CDR2 (germline): KGHSH, LQKENI. The CDR3 extends over 14 amino acids. The trim removed 2 bases at V and 7 bases at J, leaving 5 bases unmatched. CDR3 residues: CASSPRGQRQPQHF. In DNA, the CDR3 is TGTGCCAGCTCACCAAGGGGGCAGAGGCAGCCCCAGCATTTT.

V usage is TRBV14 and J usage is TRBJ1-1; D perhaps matches TRBD1 (6 bases). V lost 2 bases to trimming and J lost 0 bases, with 13 bases between them. Germline V gene data show CDR1 as SGHDN and CDR2 as FVKESK. CDR3 length equals 16 residues. The CDR3 sequence: CASSQRGGYMNTEAFF. For the CDR3, the DNA is TGTGCCAGCAGCCAAAGGGGGGGTTACATGAACACTGAAGCTTTCTTT.

The chain is built from TRBV15 and TRBJ2-7; 11 positions agree with TRBD2. With V trimmed by 1 base and J by 3 bases, 2 bases remained unmatched. CDR3 length equals 15 residues. Germline-derived CDR1 and CDR2 are LNHNV and YYDKDF (reference sequence). As DNA, the CDR3 is TGTGCCACCAGCAGAGCTAGCGGGGGGAACTACGAGCAGTACTTC. Its translation is CATSRASGGNYEQYF.

V usage is TRBV5-4 and J usage is TRBJ2-1; 9 bases are shared with TRBD2. The CDR3 is 14 residues long. Germline V gene sequence: CDR1 SGHNT, CDR2 YYREEE (reference sequence). The junction had 6 bases not matched to a gene; V was cut back by 5 bases and J by 6 bases. In nucleotides, the CDR3 is TGTGCCAGCAGTCTAGCGGGACGGGTCAATGAGCAGTTCTTC. Protein sequence: CASSLAGRVNEQFF. Supplemented by reference TRBV5-4 and TRBJ2-1, the full variable domain reads ETGVTQSPTHLIKTRGQQVTLRCSSQSGHNTVSWYQQALGQGPQFIFQYYREEENGRGNFPPRFSGLQFPNYSSELNVNALELDDSALYLCASSLAGRVNEQFFGPGTRLTVL.

V gene TRBV5-1 combines with J gene TRBJ2-3; TRBD1 matches at 8 bases. This CDR3 spans 16 amino acids. Trimming took 0 bases from V and 0 from J; bases not matched to a gene: 3. Germline V CDR1 and CDR2: SGHRS, YFSETQ. The DNA of the CDR3 is TGCGCCAGCAGCTTGGACGGACAGGGCAGCACAGATACGCAGTATTTT. Amino acid sequence: CASSLDGQGSTDTQYF.

V and J are TRBV19 and TRBJ1-1, with a weak D call TRBD1 (6 bases). CDR3 size: 14 residues. Germline V gene lookup returns CDR1 LNHDA and CDR2 SQIVND (reference sequence). V was clipped by 6 bases and J by 1 base, with 12 bases between them. The CDR3 region is CASSKDRSNTEAFF. CDR3 bases: TGTGCCAGTAGCAAGGACAGATCGAACACTGAAGCTTTCTTT.

About this clone itself: The junction departs from the called germline gene at one end, perhaps through a read error. The chain has TRBV6-1 and TRBJ1-2; 8 bases are a match to TRBD1. There are 16 residues in the CDR3. The germline V gene encodes CDR1 MNHNS and CDR2 SASEGT. This CDR3 reads CASSGYPGGTKYGYTF. As DNA, the CDR3 is TGTGCCAGCAGTGGATACCCAGGGGGCACTAAGTATGGCTACACCTTC.

The CDR3 spells CASSPLGQGNYGYTF. The DNA for the CDR3 is TGTGCCAGCTCACCGCTCGGACAGGGGAACTATGGCTACACCTTC. The chain combines TRBV18 with TRBJ1-2; 9 bases align to TRBD1. CDR3 length: 15 amino acids. Germline loops: CDR1 KGHSH, CDR2 LQKENI. The trim removed 3 bases at V and 2 bases at J, leaving 4 bases unmatched.

CDR3 in amino acids: CASSQGEQETQYF. The CDR3 nucleotides read TGCGCCAGCAGCCAAGGGGAGCAAGAGACCCAGTACTTC. The V gene is TRBV4-1, the J gene TRBJ2-5, with a possible D match to TRBD2 (5 bases). This CDR3 is built from 13 residues. V lost 1 base to trimming and J lost 2 bases, with 5 bases between them. CDR1 and CDR2 from the germline V gene are MGHRA and YSYEKL.

This chain uses TRBV6-5 with TRBJ1-2; 9 bases match TRBD1. CDR3 size: 13 residues. Trimming removed 6 bases from V and 13 bases from J; junction bases left unmatched: 12. Germline assignment: CDR1 MNHEY and CDR2 SVGAGI. CDR3 in amino acids: CASSPGQGAGCTF. The CDR3 DNA reads as TGTGCCAGCAGCCCGGGACAGGGCGCCGGTTGCACCTTC.

The chain joins TRBV19 to TRBJ1-5; D unclear. The CDR3 loop spans 19 amino acids. Trimming pared 5 bases from V and 1 base from J, leaving 24 bases between. Looked up from germline, CDR1 is LNHDA and CDR2 is SQIVND (reference sequence). CDR3 sequence reads: CASSPWGGRGIGSNQPQHF. CDR3 nucleotide sequence: TGTGCCAGTAGTCCCTGGGGAGGGCGAGGGATTGGAAGCAATCAGCCCCAGCATTTT.

The chain joins TRBV14 to TRBJ2-3; the D gene is possibly TRBD2 (5 bases). V lost 2 bases, J lost 4 bases, and 10 bases lay in between. The CDR3 covers 14 residues. CDR1 SGHDN and CDR2 FVKESK come from the germline V gene. The CDR3 protein is CASSQPGSADTQYF. CDR3 nucleotides: TGTGCCAGCAGCCAACCGGGGAGTGCAGATACGCAGTATTTT. Looking up the rest from reference TRBV14 and TRBJ2-3 gives the full variable domain: EAGVTQFPSHSVIEKGQTVTLRCDPISGHDNLYWYRRVMGKEIKFLLHFVKESKQDESGMPNNRFLAERTGGTYSTLKVQPAELEDSGVYFCASSQPGSADTQYFGPGTRLTVL.

DNA of the CDR3: TGTGCCAGCAGCAACCAACAGGGGGCCTCTGAAGCTTTCTTT. It is translated as CASSNQQGASEAFF. V gene TRBV7-2 combines with J gene TRBJ1-1; TRBD1 matches at 9 bases. Germline V gene sequence: CDR1 SGHTA, CDR2 FQGNSA. The CDR3 runs 14 residues. The J segment lost 6 bases and the V segment lost 5 bases, leaving 7 bases of the junction unmatched.

This clone is a singleton in its sample. The genes are TRBV15 and TRBJ2-1; 7 nucleotides align to TRBD2. The CDR3 consists of 18 residues. Germline lookup yields CDR1 LNHNV and CDR2 YYDKDF (reference sequence). The J segment lost 7 bases and the V segment lost 1 base, leaving 16 bases of the junction unmatched. The CDR3 here is CATSRVNRVGGAPNEQFF. The CDR3 nucleotides are TGTGCCACCAGCAGAGTAAATCGCGTGGGAGGGGCCCCAAATGAGCAGTTCTTC.

V and J are TRBV19 and TRBJ2-1, with 11 bases matching TRBD2. V lost 3 bases, J lost 6 bases, and 4 bases stayed unmatched. This CDR3 contains 15 residues. CDR1 is LNHDA and CDR2 is SQIVND in the germline V gene (reference sequence). In DNA, the CDR3 is TGTGCCAGTAGTATGGGACTAGCGGTTCCCAATGAGCAGTTCTTC. Translating gives CASSMGLAVPNEQFF.

The chain's CDR3 is CASSSTGANYNEQFF. Written as DNA, the CDR3 is TGTGCCAGCAGCTCGACAGGGGCTAACTACAATGAGCAGTTCTTC. This rearrangement joins TRBV7-6 to TRBJ2-1; TRBD1 matches 8 bases. The CDR3 runs 15 residues. Germline CDR1 and CDR2: SGHVS and FNYEAQ. V lost 4 bases and J lost 3; bases outside the gene matches: 5.

V usage is TRBV5-4 and J usage is TRBJ1-4; 9 bases fit TRBD1. CDR1 and CDR2 (germline): SGHNT, YYREEE (reference sequence). The CDR3 has 14 amino acids. The ends lost 4 bases at V and 11 bases at J; junction bases unmatched: 9. The CDR3 protein is CASSPGQGREKLFF. DNA of the CDR3: TGTGCCAGCAGCCCCGGACAGGGGAGAGAGAAACTGTTTTTT.

This clone was detected only once. The chain combines TRBV7-2 with TRBJ1-2; possibly TRBD1 for D (5 bases). This CDR3 is built from 13 residues. Germline V lookup: CDR1 SGHTA, CDR2 FQGNSA. Trimming left V 1 base short and J 3 bases short, with 6 bases between. The CDR3 spells CASSLVGDYGYTF. In nucleotides, the CDR3 is TGTGCCAGCAGCTTAGTAGGGGACTATGGCTACACCTTC.

The chain couples TRBV5-5 to TRBJ2-7, with 7 bases aligning to TRBD2. J was trimmed by 3 bases and V by 0 bases; bases with no gene match: 6. The CDR3 has 15 amino acids. CDR1 is SGHKS and CDR2 is YYEKEE in the germline V gene (reference sequence). CDR3 loop: CASSLVGAGDYEQYF. The CDR3 nucleotides read TGTGCCAGCAGCTTGGTGGGCGCGGGGGACTACGAGCAGTACTTC. The whole variable domain, remainder taken from reference TRBV5-5 and TRBJ2-7, is DAGVTQSPTHLIKTRGQQVTLRCSPISGHKSVSWYQQVLGQGPQFIFQYYEKEERGRGNFPDRFSARQFPNYSSELNVNALLLGDSALYLCASSLVGAGDYEQYFGPGTRLTVT.